The TCR beta chain under discussion was sequenced for a study of cytomegalovirus exposure and HLA in healthy donors. Study observations and caveats: A few CMV-associated chains were confirmed in vitro to be specific for CMV antigens.

Each of the donors was a healthy bone marrow donor. Researchers ran the PCR with 60 Vbeta and 13 Jbeta primers. Assay used: immunoSEQ multiplex PCR; TCRdb lists only in-frame clones, some missing. The sample lists some 200,000 clones, more than 75% occurring once. The CDR3 extends over 12 amino acids. V lost 6 bases to trimming and J lost 3 bases, with 6 bases between them. Germline V gives CDR1 LNHDA, CDR2 SQIVND (reference sequence). As concerns this clone: Antigen: not known.

The sample comprised PBMCs. The sequence was obtained from a woman younger than 30 in good health and CMV-seronegative. The chain uses TRBV19 and TRBJ1-5, with unresolved D. CDR3 in DNA: TGTGCCAGTAGACAGTACAATCAGCCCCAGCATTTT. It yields the protein CASRQYNQPQHF.